These T cell receptor beta chains were read from a single sample in a study of T cell repertoires in ileal Crohn's disease. Here immunoSEQ multiplex PCR was the method, and the copy in TCRdb shows in-frame clones only, minus some. The repertoire holds approximately 27,000 clones, with about 81% as singletons. Material for sequencing was ileal tissue. The receptors derive from an adult with Crohn's disease. CDR3s include the opening cysteine and the closing phenylalanine or tryptophan. D genes are given only for firm matches. Not all rows give a size; the values are once, few, many and, for expanded clones, a class.

v_gene	d_gene	abundance	j_gene	CDR3aa	CDR3nt
TRBV6-1	-	-	TRBJ2-5	CASSWTQGYQETQYF	TGTGCCAGCAGTTGGACCCAGGGTTACCAAGAGACCCAGTACTTC
TRBV2	TRBD1	few	TRBJ2-7	CASSGTDREQYF	TGTGCCAGCAGCGGGACAGATCGCGAGCAGTACTTC
TRBV5-1	-	once	TRBJ2-5	CASSLAQGPQETQYF	TGCGCCAGCAGCTTGGCACAGGGCCCTCAAGAGACCCAGTACTTC
TRBV6-1	-	-	TRBJ1-1	CASSESGNTEAFF	TGTGCCAGCAGTGAGTCGGGGAACACTGAAGCTTTCTTT
TRBV10-3	-	-	TRBJ1-2	CAISESVRIRGNYGYTF	TGTGCCATCAGTGAGTCGGTTCGGATCAGGGGTAACTATGGCTACACCTTC
TRBV6-5	-	-	TRBJ1-4	CASRWIGQGNEKLFF	TGTGCCAGCAGATGGATCGGGCAGGGCAATGAAAAACTGTTTTTT
TRBV6-5	-	-	TRBJ1-1	CASRSGTRNTEAFF	TGTGCCAGCAGGTCCGGGACACGGAACACTGAAGCTTTCTTT
TRBV29-1	-	few	TRBJ1-2	CSVSVARSFYGYTF	TGCAGCGTTTCCGTGGCCCGATCTTTCTATGGCTACACCTTC
TRBV7-9	-	-	TRBJ1-2	CASSGGDMDYGYTF	TGTGCCAGCAGTGGGGGGGACATGGACTATGGCTACACCTTC
TRBV5-1	-	-	TRBJ2-6	CASSLSGDSGANVLTF	TGCGCCAGCAGCTTGTCCGGGGACTCTGGGGCCAACGTCCTGACTTTC
TRBV4-3	-	-	TRBJ1-1	CASSQTRGLYTEAFF	TGCGCCAGCAGCCAGACGCGAGGATTGTACACTGAAGCTTTCTTT
TRBV9	TRBD1	-	TRBJ1-2	CASSVGIGTGVYGYTF	TGTGCCAGCAGCGTAGGGATCGGGACAGGGGTTTATGGCTACACCTTC
TRBV19	-	-	TRBJ1-1	CASSQEAGTEAFF	TGTGCCAGTAGTCAGGAGGCAGGAACTGAAGCTTTCTTT
TRBV6-1	TRBD1	-	TRBJ1-2	CASILQGAVGYTF	TGTGCCAGCATTCTACAGGGGGCTGTTGGCTACACCTTC
TRBV4-3	-	-	TRBJ1-1	CASSQVSGQTEAFF	TGCGCCAGCAGCCAAGTTAGTGGACAGACTGAAGCTTTCTTT
TRBV6-4	TRBD2	-	TRBJ2-1	CASSRTSGGADEQFF	TGTGCCAGCAGTCGGACTAGCGGGGGGGCGGATGAGCAGTTCTTC
TRBV9	-	few	TRBJ1-3	CASSVGQELLGNTIYF	TGTGCCAGCAGCGTAGGGCAGGAACTCCTCGGAAACACCATATATTTT
TRBV6-5	TRBD2	once	TRBJ2-3	CASSRLAGGPDTQYF	TGTGCCAGCAGTCGACTAGCGGGGGGGCCAGATACGCAGTATTTT
TRBV7-8	TRBD2	-	TRBJ2-3	CASSLPGWGGGTDTQYF	TGTGCCAGCAGCTTACCTGGGTGGGGGGGAGGCACAGATACGCAGTATTTT
TRBV18	-	-	TRBJ2-4	CASSPDRSGKNIQYF	TGTGCCAGCTCACCAGACAGGTCGGGCAAAAACATTCAGTACTTC